The 3 T cell receptor beta chains given below trace back to one sample, sequenced in a study of siplizumab effects on memory and regulatory T cells. The table came from immunoSEQ multiplex PCR; TCRdb's copy has only in-frame clones and leaves some out. The sample lists nearly 95,000 clones, around 94% occurring once. Input material: non-Treg CD4+ T cells sorted from blood. The source of these receptors is a human donor in good health.

The gene calls are TRBV12-2 and TRBJ2-2; the table's TRBD1 call for D was not verified on the DNA. TRBV12-2 corresponds to a pseudogene. The CDR3 spans 17 residues. CDR3 DNA sequence: TGTGCAAGTCGCCCGTCGAAGGGGGCCCCGAACACCGGGGAGCTGTTTTTT. Its protein product is CASRPSKGAPNTGELFF.

The V call is TRBV6-5, the J call TRBJ2-1; the D gene is possibly TRBD1 (6 bases). There are 15 residues in the CDR3. CDR1 MNHEY and CDR2 SVGAGI come from the germline V gene. The ends were cut back, 0 bases at V and 5 bases at J, with 11 bases in the middle. The CDR3 DNA reads as TGTGCCAGCAGTTACTCAGCAGGGGTTGACAATGAGCAGTTCTTC. It translates to CASSYSAGVDNEQFF.

The V gene is TRBV6-5, the J gene TRBJ1-2; D might be TRBD1 (6 bases). V was clipped by 6 bases and J by 4 bases, with 18 bases between them. This CDR3 is built from 15 residues. Looked up from germline, CDR1 is MNHEY and CDR2 is SVGAGI. The CDR3 DNA is TGTGCCAGCAGGGCGGGGAGGGGGGCCCCCTATGGCTACACCTTC. It encodes CASRAGRGAPYGYTF.